The rows below give T cell receptor beta chains drawn from one sample of a study of control samples from healthy donors and cancer patients. Profiling relied on immunoSEQ multiplex PCR, and the TCRdb table lists in-frame clones only, not all of them. Of about 130,000 clones listed, around 92% are singletons. Material for sequencing was PBMCs. These receptors all come from an elderly man with head and neck cancer. Both conserved end residues are part of each CDR3. D genes are given only for firm matches. The size field is filled for only some rows; it gives once, few, many or a size class.

TRBJ2-7 TRBV5-1 . . TGCGCCAGCAGCCCAGACAGCTTCTACGAGCAGTACTTC CASSPDSFYEQYF
TRBJ1-4 TRBV6-5 . . TGTGCCAGCAGTACTCCGGGACGGGAGTATGAAAAACTGTTTTTT CASSTPGREYEKLFF
TRBJ2-7 TRBV6-2/TRBV6-3 . . TGTGCCAGCAGTTACTTCGGGGACTCCTACGAGCAGTACTTC CASSYFGDSYEQYF
TRBJ1-1 TRBV19 . . TGTGCCAGTAGTATAGGTCCAGAGAACACTGAAGCTTTCTTT CASSIGPENTEAFF
TRBJ2-7 TRBV5-1 TRBD1 . TGCGCCAGCAGCCCCCAGCAGGGGGCTAACGAGCAGTACTTC CASSPQQGANEQYF
TRBJ1-1 TRBV19 . . TGTGCCAGTAGTAATTGGGCGAACACTGAAGCTTTCTTT CASSNWANTEAFF
TRBJ2-3 TRBV7-9 TRBD2 . TGTGCCAGCAGCCAATCGGCGGGGGGGCCGGCGACGCAGTATTTT CASSQSAGGPATQYF
TRBJ1-1 TRBV7-2 TRBD1 . TGTGCCAGCAGCTTAACAGGGGACACTGAAGCTTTCTTT CASSLTGDTEAFF
TRBJ2-7 TRBV5-1 . . TGCGCCAGCAGCTTGTTCTTCCCAGGGGTCTACGAGCAGTACTTC CASSLFFPGVYEQYF
TRBJ2-3 TRBV7-9 . . TGTGCCAGCAGCTTAGGGGAAGCGGTCCGTGGTACGCAGTATTTT CASSLGEAVRGTQYF
TRBJ1-2 TRBV11-2 . . TGTGCCAGCAGCTCAACGATTAATAACTATGGCTACACCTTC CASSSTINNYGYTF
TRBJ2-7 TRBV3-1/TRBV3-2 TRBD2 . TGTGCCAGCAGCGAGCAGCGGGGGGAGCAGTACTTC CASSEQRGEQYF
TRBJ2-1 TRBV3-1/TRBV3-2 . once TGTGCCAGCAGACCAAGAAGGAGTATGGACAGTGACAATGAGCAGTTCTTC CASRPRRSMDSDNEQFF
TRBJ2-2 TRBV10-1 . once TGCGCCAGCAGTCGGGGCCTTTACACCGGGGAGCTGTTTTTT CASSRGLYTGELFF